These T cell receptor beta chains were read from a single sample in a study of OX40 agonist ivuxolimab in advanced cancers. The assay was immunoSEQ multiplex PCR, and TCRdb's table has in-frame clones only and misses some. The repertoire consists of approximately 100,000 clones, with over 75% occurring once and the leading ten covering approximately 0.48%. Sequencing used CD4+ or CD8+ T cells sorted from blood, obtained in a trial of the OX40 agonist ivuxolimab. These receptors all stem from an adult with an advanced solid tumor such as melanoma, head and neck, liver or kidney cancer. CDR3s include the opening cysteine and the closing phenylalanine or tryptophan. A D gene is named only where the DNA matches it firmly. A row's size may be missing; if present it is once, few, many or a size class.

D gene: -
clone size: -
V gene: TRBV30
J gene: TRBJ1-1
CDR3 DNA: TGTGCCTGGAGTTTGACGGTGAACACTGAAGCTTTCTTT
CDR3 protein: CAWSLTVNTEAFF

D gene: TRBD1
clone size: -
V gene: TRBV5-6
J gene: TRBJ1-2
CDR3 DNA: TGTGCCAGCAGCCGGACAGGGGATTTGGCGGGGTATGGCTACACCTTC
CDR3 protein: CASSRTGDLAGYGYTF

D gene: -
clone size: once
V gene: TRBV5-1
J gene: TRBJ2-2
CDR3 DNA: TGCGCCAGCAGCTTGGTTCAGGGAGGTACCGGGGAGCTGTTTTTT
CDR3 protein: CASSLVQGGTGELFF

D gene: -
clone size: -
V gene: TRBV6-1
J gene: TRBJ2-6
CDR3 DNA: TGTGCCAGCAGTATTGGGGCCAACGTCCTGACTTTC
CDR3 protein: CASSIGANVLTF

D gene: -
clone size: few
V gene: TRBV13
J gene: TRBJ2-6
CDR3 DNA: TGTGCCAGCAGCTTCAAAGGGTACTCTGGGGCCAACGTCCTGACTTTC
CDR3 protein: CASSFKGYSGANVLTF

D gene: -
clone size: -
V gene: TRBV29-1
J gene: TRBJ1-5
CDR3 DNA: TGCAGCGTCGGGACACCCAATCAGCCCCAGCATTTT
CDR3 protein: CSVGTPNQPQHF

D gene: -
clone size: -
V gene: TRBV5-4
J gene: TRBJ2-5
CDR3 DNA: TGTGCCAGCAGCTTGGTGGGGGGGCGGTGGGAGACCCAGTACTTC
CDR3 protein: CASSLVGGRWETQYF

D gene: -
clone size: -
V gene: TRBV4-1
J gene: TRBJ2-1
CDR3 DNA: TGCGCCAGCAGCCAAGATAGTCGGGGGAGCTCCTACAATGAGCAGTTCTTC
CDR3 protein: CASSQDSRGSSYNEQFF

D gene: -
clone size: -
V gene: TRBV11-2
J gene: TRBJ2-1
CDR3 DNA: TGTGCCAGCAGCCGAGCAGTTGGAACAGGGTCCTCCTACAATGAGCAGTTCTTC
CDR3 protein: CASSRAVGTGSSYNEQFF

D gene: -
clone size: -
V gene: TRBV6-6
J gene: TRBJ1-1
CDR3 DNA: TGTGCCAGCAGTTACTCAGGGGCGAACACTGAAGCTTTCTTT
CDR3 protein: CASSYSGANTEAFF

D gene: TRBD2
clone size: -
V gene: TRBV7-7
J gene: TRBJ2-7
CDR3 DNA: TGTGCTAGCAACTACTATCGGGGGGACGTGTGTGAGCAGTACTTC
CDR3 protein: CASNYYRGDVCEQYF

D gene: -
clone size: -
V gene: TRBV5-6
J gene: TRBJ2-7
CDR3 DNA: TGTGCCAGCACCCTCGGGGGAACACGCGCATTC
CDR3 protein: CASTLGGTRAF

D gene: TRBD1
clone size: -
V gene: TRBV6-1
J gene: TRBJ2-1
CDR3 DNA: TGTGCCAGTAAGGACAGGGCCATCAATGAGCAGTTCTTC
CDR3 protein: CASKDRAINEQFF

D gene: TRBD1
clone size: few
V gene: TRBV5-5
J gene: TRBJ1-4
CDR3 DNA: TGTGCCAGCAGCACCTCGGGACAGGGAAATGAAAAACTGTTTTTT
CDR3 protein: CASSTSGQGNEKLFF

D gene: -
clone size: once
V gene: TRBV27
J gene: TRBJ2-7
CDR3 DNA: TGTGCCAGCAGCCCTACTTTTGCGGGGGAGCAGTACTTC
CDR3 protein: CASSPTFAGEQYF

D gene: -
clone size: -
V gene: TRBV10-3
J gene: TRBJ1-2
CDR3 DNA: TGTGCCATCCTGGAGGGCAACTATGGCTACACCTTC
CDR3 protein: CAILEGNYGYTF

D gene: -
clone size: -
V gene: TRBV7-9
J gene: TRBJ1-3
CDR3 DNA: TGTGCCAGCAGCTTAGCGAACACCATATATTTT
CDR3 protein: CASSLANTIYF

D gene: -
clone size: -
V gene: TRBV11-2
J gene: TRBJ1-2
CDR3 DNA: TGTGCCAGCAGCTTATCAGGAGACTATGGCTACACCTTC
CDR3 protein: CASSLSGDYGYTF

D gene: -
clone size: -
V gene: TRBV19
J gene: TRBJ2-3
CDR3 DNA: TGTGCCAGTTCGATCAGGGGCCAGGCCACAGATACGCAGTATTTT
CDR3 protein: CASSIRGQATDTQYF

D gene: -
clone size: -
V gene: TRBV5-4
J gene: TRBJ2-7
CDR3 DNA: TGTGCCAGCAGCTTGCCGGGGGCCTCTGACTACGAGCAGTACTTC
CDR3 protein: CASSLPGASDYEQYF

D gene: -
clone size: few
V gene: TRBV7-9
J gene: TRBJ2-1
CDR3 DNA: TGTGCCAGCAGCTTAGGCTACGGTTACAATGAGCAGTTCTTC
CDR3 protein: CASSLGYGYNEQFF

D gene: TRBD1
clone size: -
V gene: TRBV28
J gene: TRBJ1-4
CDR3 DNA: TGTGCCAGCAGCAAGGGGGCGCGGACTAATGAAAAACTGTTTTTT
CDR3 protein: CASSKGARTNEKLFF

D gene: TRBD2
clone size: once
V gene: TRBV7-2
J gene: TRBJ2-3
CDR3 DNA: TGTGCCAGCAGCTTAGCTAGCGGGGGGACAGATACGCAGTATTTT
CDR3 protein: CASSLASGGTDTQYF

D gene: -
clone size: -
V gene: TRBV5-6
J gene: TRBJ1-5
CDR3 DNA: TGTGCCAGCAGCTTCAGGGGCAATCAGCCCCAGCATTTT
CDR3 protein: CASSFRGNQPQHF

D gene: -
clone size: -
V gene: TRBV28
J gene: TRBJ2-2
CDR3 DNA: TGTGCCAGCAGAACCAGGGGCATCATGAACACCGGGGAGCTGTTTTTT
CDR3 protein: CASRTRGIMNTGELFF

D gene: TRBD1
clone size: -
V gene: TRBV2
J gene: TRBJ2-3
CDR3 DNA: TGTGCCAGCAGCAAAGACAGGGGCACAGATACGCAGTATTTT
CDR3 protein: CASSKDRGTDTQYF

D gene: -
clone size: -
V gene: TRBV29-1
J gene: TRBJ2-2
CDR3 DNA: TGCAGCGTTGCCGTAGGGTTGACCGGGGAGCTGTTTTTT
CDR3 protein: CSVAVGLTGELFF

D gene: -
clone size: -
V gene: TRBV4-1
J gene: TRBJ2-2
CDR3 DNA: TGCGCCAGCAGCCAAGACGAGGGGCGCCCCACCGGGGAGCTGTTTTTT
CDR3 protein: CASSQDEGRPTGELFF

D gene: TRBD2
clone size: -
V gene: TRBV9
J gene: TRBJ2-5
CDR3 DNA: TGTGCCAGCAGCGTATCTTCTAGCGGGGGGTCCCAAGAGACCCAGTACTTC
CDR3 protein: CASSVSSSGGSQETQYF

D gene: -
clone size: -
V gene: TRBV9
J gene: TRBJ1-5
CDR3 DNA: TGTGCCAGCAGCGTAGGCCCAGAACATCAGCCCCAGCATTTT
CDR3 protein: CASSVGPEHQPQHF

D gene: -
clone size: -
V gene: TRBV18
J gene: TRBJ1-4
CDR3 DNA: TGTGCCAGCTCCCTGGCTGGGAAGGGTGAAAAACTGTTTTTT
CDR3 protein: CASSLAGKGEKLFF

D gene: -
clone size: -
V gene: TRBV11-2
J gene: TRBJ1-2
CDR3 DNA: TGTGCCAGCAGCTTAGAAAGCGGCGGCTACACCTTC
CDR3 protein: CASSLESGGYTF

D gene: -
clone size: -
V gene: TRBV7-2
J gene: TRBJ2-1
CDR3 DNA: TGTGCCAGCAGCTTACGAGACGGAATCGAGTTCTTC
CDR3 protein: CASSLRDGIEFF

D gene: -
clone size: -
V gene: TRBV5-1
J gene: TRBJ1-4
CDR3 DNA: TGCGCCAGCAGCTTGGTCGGAGCGGAAAATGAAAAACTGTTTTTT
CDR3 protein: CASSLVGAENEKLFF

D gene: TRBD1
clone size: -
V gene: TRBV14
J gene: TRBJ2-7
CDR3 DNA: TGTGCCAGCAGCCAAGCCGGGACAGGTACCTACGAGCAGTACTTC
CDR3 protein: CASSQAGTGTYEQYF

D gene: -
clone size: -
V gene: TRBV28
J gene: TRBJ2-5
CDR3 DNA: TGTGCCACCGTAAAGCGGTTGGGAGAGACCCAGTACTTC
CDR3 protein: CATVKRLGETQYF